This T cell receptor (beta chain) was sequenced for a study of T cell responses to AZD1222 COVID-19 vaccine. Sequenced by immunoSEQ multiplex PCR; TCRdb stores in-frame clones only, minus some. The repertoire consists of more than 150,000 clones, with approximately 90% occurring once and the leading ten covering 0.75% to 1%. Trimming left V 3 bases short and J 3 bases short, with 23 bases between. This CDR3 is built from 19 residues. Germline assignment: CDR1 MNHNS and CDR2 SASEGT. General study results and limits: Spike-specific TCR breadth and depth went up after people got two AZD1222 doses.

Regarding this clone: Antigen specificity is unknown.

The chain links TRBV6-1 to TRBJ1-4, with D perhaps matching TRBD1 (5 bases). This clonotype originated in an adult in good health. Source: peripheral blood, taken on day 0 of AZD1222 vaccination. The DNA for the CDR3 is TGTGCCAGCAGTGAGAGCTACGCAGGGTCGATTGTAGCTAATGAAAAACTGTTTTTT. Residues: CASSESYAGSIVANEKLFF.